The 5 T cell receptor beta chains reported below all come from one sample, sequenced in a study of cytotoxic CD8 clonotypes in ibrutinib-treated CLL. Clones were read by immunoSEQ multiplex PCR, and TCRdb kept only the in-frame ones, dropping some. The repertoire holds some 8,900 clones, with 60% to 75% as singletons. The material sequenced was PBMCs, taken before ibrutinib treatment. The receptor set was obtained from a human donor with chronic lymphocytic leukemia.

V and J are TRBV11-2 and TRBJ2-3, with D perhaps being TRBD1 or TRBD2 (6 bases each). Trimming left V 7 bases short and J 4 bases short, with 9 bases between. Germline assignment: CDR1 SGHAT and CDR2 FQNNGV. This CDR3 region has 12 residues. The CDR3: CASMGGPDTQYF. In DNA form, the CDR3 reads TGTGCCAGCATGGGGGGCCCAGATACGCAGTATTTT.

The chain combines TRBV29-1 with TRBJ2-1; D not certain. This CDR3 is built from 14 residues. The ends were cut back, 6 bases at V and 4 bases at J, with 16 bases in the middle. The germline CDR1 and CDR2 sequences are SQVTM and ANQGSEA. DNA for the CDR3: TGCAGCGTCGAGCTGGGCGGCACATACAATGAGCAGTTCTTC. Its translation is CSVELGGTYNEQFF.

The chain combines TRBV15 with TRBJ1-5; D unclear. The germline V gene has CDR1 LNHNV and CDR2 YYDKDF (reference sequence). This CDR3 contains 12 residues. The V and J ends lost 4 bases and 2 bases respectively, with 3 bases between them. The CDR3 region is CATSKGNQPQHF. Written as DNA, the CDR3 is TGTGCCACCAGCAAGGGCAATCAGCCCCAGCATTTT.

The CDR3 coding sequence is TGTGCCAGTGGGGGGACTAGTACCGGGGAGCTGTTTTTT. This gives the protein CASGGTSTGELFF. The chain couples TRBV19 to TRBJ2-2; TRBD2 aligns across 8 bases. Germline V gene data show CDR1 as LNHDA and CDR2 as SQIVND (reference sequence). The CDR3 contains 13 residues. With V trimmed by 8 bases and J by 5 bases, 4 bases remained unmatched. Drawing the rest from reference TRBV19 and TRBJ2-2, the complete variable domain is DGGITQSPKYLFRKEGQNVTLSCEQNLNHDAMYWYRQDPGQGLRLIYYSQIVNDFQKGDIAEGYSVSREKKESFPLTVTSAQKNPTAFYLCASGGTSTGELFFGEGSRLTVL.

V is TRBV5-5 and J is TRBJ2-2; no definite D call. This CDR3 is built from 14 residues. V dropped 4 bases and J dropped 3 bases, with 10 bases sitting between them. Per the germline V gene, CDR1 is SGHKS and CDR2 is YYEKEE (reference sequence). CDR3 sequence reads: CASSPKGYTGELFF. The CDR3 DNA follows: TGTGCCAGCAGCCCAAAGGGATACACCGGGGAGCTGTTTTTT. Full variable domain (remainder filled in from reference TRBV5-5 and TRBJ2-2): DAGVTQSPTHLIKTRGQQVTLRCSPISGHKSVSWYQQVLGQGPQFIFQYYEKEERGRGNFPDRFSARQFPNYSSELNVNALLLGDSALYLCASSPKGYTGELFFGEGSRLTVL.